This T cell receptor beta chain was retrieved from a study of shared clonotypes between healthy human individuals. General study points: The donor pool, a small one, limited the genetic and exposure-history diversity represented. The study sampled only blood, and tissue repertoires likely differ.

It was about 82 million PBMCs that unsorted samples used for genomic DNA. As concerns this clone: What it binds is unknown.

Every subset's genomic DNA went evenly onto several immunoSEQ plates. Libraries were prepared by immunoSEQ multiplex PCR; TCRdb keeps only in-frame clonotypes and omits some of them. The sample has about 560,000 clones, around 77% seen once. The CDR3 sequence is 16 residues long. V lost 0 bases, J lost 2 bases, and 11 bases lay in between. Germline lookup yields CDR1 ENHRY and CDR2 SYGVKD. The chain combines TRBV10-3 with TRBJ1-5, with D perhaps matching TRBD1 (5 bases). This receptor was identified in a woman aged 40 to 55 in good health. Some clones in this sample may be carry-over from other donors' samples. Sample: PBMCs. In nucleotides, the CDR3 is TGTGCCATCAGTGAGTCGCCAGGGACGCGCAATCAGCCCCAGCATTTT. Its protein is CAISESPGTRNQPQHF.